This paragraph covers one T cell receptor (beta chain) sequence. The sample is drawn from a study of OX40 agonist ivuxolimab in advanced cancers. Whole-study context: The treatment was a fully human IgG2 OX40 agonist, ivuxolimab.

The ends lost 5 bases at V and 7 bases at J; junction bases unmatched: 12. CDR1 is SGHVS and CDR2 is FQNEAQ in the germline V gene. The CDR3 has 15 residues. Data came from immunoSEQ multiplex PCR; TCRdb stores just in-frame clones and leaves some out. The repertoire includes over 10,000 clones, around 83% of them detected once, and roughly a fifth sits in the top ten. The chain joins TRBV7-8 to TRBJ2-7, with 9 bases that match TRBD2. Sequences were derived from CD4+ or CD8+ T cells sorted from blood, sampled in a trial of the OX40 agonist ivuxolimab. The TCR was taken from an adult with an advanced solid tumor such as melanoma, head and neck, liver or kidney cancer. CDR3 sequence reads: CASSPRGGGDREQYF. For the CDR3, the DNA is TGTGCCAGCAGCCCTCGGGGCGGGGGGGACAGAGAGCAGTACTTC.